Below are 21 T cell receptor beta chains sequenced from a single sample in a study of lymphopenia after photon versus proton radiotherapy. Profiling relied on immunoSEQ multiplex PCR, and the TCRdb table lists in-frame clones only, not all of them. This sample yields roughly 30,000 clones, of which about 86% are seen a single time; approximately 45% belongs to the top ten. The source was peripheral blood, collected from a patient treated with proton-based radiotherapy. The origin of the receptors is a woman in her sixties or seventies with cholangiocarcinoma. Some clones in this sample may be carry-over from other donors' samples.

V and J are TRBV5-1 and TRBJ1-1; maybe TRBD1 (6 bases). This CDR3 contains 15 residues. Trimming removed 0 bases from V and 7 bases from J, with 16 bases in between. CDR1 and CDR2 from the germline V gene are SGHRS and YFSETQ. Here the CDR3 DNA reads TGCGCCAGCAGCTTGGGCCGTTGGGGACACCGTGAAGCTTTCTTT. Protein: CASSLGRWGHREAFF.

V gene TRBV19 combines with J gene TRBJ2-1, with 8 positions matching TRBD2. Germline trimming cut 5 bases from V and 3 bases from J; bases unmatched to any gene: 6. The CDR3 has 15 residues. Germline-derived CDR1 and CDR2 are LNHDA and SQIVND (reference sequence). The CDR3 nucleotides are TGTGCCAGTAGTCCCGGGACTAGGGTCTACAATGAGCAGTTCTTC. Translation: CASSPGTRVYNEQFF.

The chain carries TRBV6-6 and TRBJ1-4; no clear D. The ends were cut back, 6 bases at V and 8 bases at J, with 10 bases in the middle. Germline V lookup: CDR1 MNHNY, CDR2 SVGAGI (reference sequence). This CDR3 has 12 amino acids. For the CDR3, the DNA is TGTGCCAGCAGGCCGCTGGGAGAAAAACTGTTTTTT. It translates to CASRPLGEKLFF.

The chain couples TRBV10-3 to TRBJ2-3; D gene unclear. The CDR3 runs to 13 residues. The V end lost 6 bases, the J end lost 2 bases, and 9 bases lay between the germline ends. Germline CDR1 ENHRY, CDR2 SYGVKD. CDR3 DNA sequence: TGTGCCATCAGATGGGTCCTCACAGATACGCAGTATTTT. Its translation: CAIRWVLTDTQYF.

The CDR3 loop reads CASSDGRQPQHF. The CDR3 DNA sequence: TGTGCCAGCAGCGACGGACGTCAGCCCCAGCATTTT. This sequence joins TRBV9 and TRBJ1-5; D not certain. Germline assignment: CDR1 SGDLS and CDR2 YYNGEE. With 3 bases removed from V and 6 bases from J, the gap between germline ends came to 7 bases. The CDR3 totals 12 residues.

The gene calls are TRBV2 and TRBJ1-2; 8 bases line up with TRBD1. Germline V gene lookup returns CDR1 SNHLY and CDR2 FYNNEI. The CDR3 is 13 amino acids. Trimming removed 6 bases from V and 4 bases from J; junction bases left unmatched: 4. CDR3 residues: CASRVGQGYGYTF. As DNA, the CDR3 is TGTGCCAGCAGGGTTGGACAGGGCTATGGCTACACCTTC.

The chain couples TRBV11-2 to TRBJ2-2; D perhaps matches TRBD2 (6 bases). Germline values: CDR1 SGHAT, CDR2 FQNNGV. The germline V and J ends were trimmed by 2 bases and 5 bases, with 12 bases remaining between them. The CDR3 is 15 residues long. The CDR3 region is CASSLWRVRTGELFF. The CDR3 coding sequence is TGTGCCAGCAGCTTATGGAGGGTAAGAACCGGGGAGCTGTTTTTT.

The chain is built from TRBV15 and TRBJ2-5, with D perhaps matching TRBD2 (6 bases). The germline V gene encodes CDR1 LNHNV and CDR2 YYDKDF (reference sequence). With 3 bases removed from V and 1 base from J, the gap between germline ends came to 12 bases. The CDR3 sequence is 15 residues long. The CDR3 protein is CATSSPGRGQETQYF. The CDR3 DNA reads TGTGCCACCAGCAGCCCGGGGCGGGGCCAAGAGACCCAGTACTTC. The whole variable domain, filled in from reference TRBV15 and TRBJ2-5, reads DAMVIQNPRYQVTQFGKPVTLSCSQTLNHNVMYWYQQKSSQAPKLLFHYYDKDFNNEADTPDNFQSRRPNTSFCFLDIRSPGLGDTAMYLCATSSPGRGQETQYFGPGTRLLVL.

V usage is TRBV7-7 and J usage is TRBJ2-7; 8 bases are shared with TRBD2. The CDR3 covers 14 residues. With 6 bases clipped from V and 4 bases from J, the junction kept 8 bases outside the gene matches. CDR1 and CDR2 from the germline V gene are SSHAT and FNYEAQ (reference sequence). The CDR3 here is CASRSRLAGYEQYF. CDR3 DNA: TGTGCCAGCAGATCGCGTCTAGCGGGTTACGAGCAGTACTTC.

About this clone: The germline gene is not matched at one end of the junction; a read error may be the cause. The chain is built from TRBV7-7 and TRBJ1-2; TRBD1 might be the D (6 bases). The CDR3 contains 18 residues. In germline, CDR1 is SSHAT, CDR2 FNYEAQ (reference sequence). The CDR3 spells CASSPVNQRGQTNYGYTF. The CDR3 nucleotides read TGTGCTAGCAGCCCCGTTAACCAACGAGGACAGACTAACTATGGCTACACCTTC.

The rearrangement joins TRBV7-3 to TRBJ2-5, with 7 positions matching TRBD1. Germline assignment: CDR1 SGHTA and CDR2 FQGTGA. There are 15 residues in the CDR3. Trimming took 3 bases from V and 4 from J; bases not matched to a gene: 8. The CDR3 here is CASSLTGLLVETQYF. In DNA form, the CDR3 reads TGTGCCAGCAGCTTGACAGGGCTCTTAGTAGAGACCCAGTACTTC.

The rearrangement uses TRBV19 and TRBJ1-5; 7 nucleotides agree with TRBD1. With V trimmed by 5 bases and J by 3 bases, 10 bases remained unmatched. There are 16 residues in the CDR3. The germline V gene encodes CDR1 LNHDA and CDR2 SQIVND (reference sequence). CDR3 region: CASSFHRGVVNQPQHF. The DNA for the CDR3 is TGTGCCAGTAGTTTTCACAGGGGTGTGGTCAATCAGCCCCAGCATTTT.

V gene TRBV4-1 combines with J gene TRBJ1-5; D is ambiguous. The CDR3 is made up of 17 amino acids. Trimming pared 4 bases from V and 4 bases from J, leaving 20 bases between. Germline values: CDR1 MGHRA, CDR2 YSYEKL. CDR3 sequence (DNA): TGCGCCAGCAGCCCCCGCCCTGGTAGGAGTAGTAATCAGCCCCAGCATTTT. Protein product: CASSPRPGRSSNQPQHF.

The chain recombines TRBV6-5 with TRBJ2-2, with 10 bases that match TRBD1. This CDR3 has 15 amino acids. Trimming took 6 bases from V and 8 from J; bases not matched to a gene: 9. Germline values: CDR1 MNHEY, CDR2 SVGAGI. In DNA form, the CDR3 reads TGTGCCAGCAGACTAGACAGGGGGCGGTCTGGGGAGCTGTTTTTT. Protein sequence: CASRLDRGRSGELFF.

This chain uses TRBV2 with TRBJ1-5, with D perhaps TRBD1 (5 bases). The V gene's germline CDR1 is SNHLY and CDR2 FYNNEI. This CDR3 contains 12 residues. V was shortened by 4 bases and J by 7 bases, with 8 bases between the two germline ends. The CDR3 sequence: CASSVGQQPQHF. CDR3 DNA: TGTGCCAGCAGTGTGGGGCAACAGCCCCAGCATTTT.

CDR3 sequence (DNA): TGTGCCAGCAGCTTAGCGGGAGGGCTGGACTCTGGGGCCAACGTCCTGACTTTC. Its translation is CASSLAGGLDSGANVLTF. The chain employs TRBV7-2 and TRBJ2-6; 7 nucleotides match TRBD2. The CDR3 extends over 18 amino acids. From germline, CDR1 is SGHTA and CDR2 FQGNSA. With V trimmed by 0 bases and J by 0 bases, 5 bases remained unmatched.

Note on this clone: No DNA is shown, since the ends of the CDR3 on it are uncertain; the CDR3 is the one TCRdb lists. This sequence joins TRBV7-2 and TRBJ1-4. The CDR3 comprises 13 residues, both ends counted. The germline gives CDR1 SGHTA, CDR2 FQGNSA. This CDR3 is CASSSSGGEKLFF.

The V gene is TRBV7-2, the J gene TRBJ2-3; 9 bases match TRBD2. The length of the CDR3 is 15 residues. Trimming cost V 3 bases and J 5 bases; bases outside gene matches: 6. Germline V gene data show CDR1 as SGHTA and CDR2 as FQGNSA. CDR3 coding DNA: TGTGCCAGCAGCTTTAGCGGGAGCAGTGGAGATACGCAGTATTTT. Protein: CASSFSGSSGDTQYF.

The chain couples TRBV15 to TRBJ2-1; D is uncertain. Germline V lookup: CDR1 LNHNV, CDR2 YYDKDF (reference sequence). V lost 8 bases to trimming and J lost 4 bases, with 9 bases between them. CDR3 length: 12 amino acids. In DNA form, the CDR3 reads TGTGCCACCGCCTCCTGGTACAATGAGCAGTTCTTC. The encoded protein is CATASWYNEQFF.

The rearrangement uses TRBV6-5 and TRBJ2-7; TRBD1 matches 10 bases. The CDR3 loop spans 14 amino acids. Looked up from germline, CDR1 is MNHEY and CDR2 is SVGAGI. Trimming at V came to 2 bases and at J to 4 bases, leaving 2 bases not matched to a gene. In nucleotides, the CDR3 is TGTGCCAGCAGTTACGCGGGACAGGGGTACGAGCAGTACTTC. This gives the protein CASSYAGQGYEQYF.

The chain carries TRBV10-3 and TRBJ2-5; 11 bases agree with TRBD2. The CDR3 has 14 residues. With V trimmed by 8 bases and J by 5 bases, 7 bases remained unmatched. CDR1 and CDR2 from the germline V gene are ENHRY and SYGVKD. CDR3 amino acids: CAIAGSGGAETQYF. CDR3 bases: TGTGCCATCGCGGGTAGCGGGGGGGCGGAGACCCAGTACTTC.